Listed below are T cell receptor beta chains from one sample, sequenced in a study of cytomegalovirus exposure and HLA in healthy donors. Assay: immunoSEQ multiplex PCR; the TCRdb copy retains only in-frame clones and omits some. The profile shows about 170,000 clones, less than 85% of them singletons. The sequencing input was PBMCs. These receptors originate from a male donor in good health and CMV-seronegative. CDR3s include the opening cysteine and the closing phenylalanine or tryptophan. D genes are given only for firm matches. The size field is filled for only some rows; it gives once, few, many or a size class.

J: TRBJ2-2; D: TRBD2; size: .; V: TRBV6-4; CDR3: CASSRTSGTNTGELFF; DNA: TGTGCCAGCAGTAGGACTAGCGGAACGAACACCGGGGAGCTGTTTTTT
J: TRBJ1-2; D: .; size: .; V: TRBV28; CDR3: CASTDPRGFNYGYTF; DNA: TGTGCCAGCACTGACCCCAGGGGATTTAACTATGGCTACACCTTC
J: TRBJ1-5; D: TRBD1; size: .; V: TRBV28; CDR3: CASRGLDRVGNQPQHF; DNA: TGTGCCAGCAGGGGGCTTGACAGGGTTGGCAATCAGCCCCAGCATTTT
J: TRBJ1-5; D: .; size: .; V: TRBV28; CDR3: CASSFVGGNQPQHF; DNA: TGTGCCAGCAGTTTCGTGGGGGGAAATCAGCCCCAGCATTTT
J: TRBJ2-5; D: .; size: .; V: TRBV5-1; CDR3: CASSLARGLSETQYF; DNA: TGCGCCAGCAGCTTGGCGCGGGGTTTGTCGGAGACCCAGTACTTC
J: TRBJ1-2; D: .; size: .; V: TRBV15; CDR3: CATSAGGPNYGYTF; DNA: TGTGCCACCAGCGCCGGGGGGCCAAACTATGGCTACACCTTC
J: TRBJ2-2; D: .; size: .; V: TRBV18; CDR3: CASSPGEVGELFF; DNA: TGTGCCAGCTCGCCGGGGGAGGTCGGGGAGCTGTTTTTT
J: TRBJ2-2; D: .; size: .; V: TRBV7-9; CDR3: CSSSSDRLGWAGELFF; DNA: TGTTCCAGCAGTTCAGACAGGCTCGGGTGGGCCGGGGAGCTGTTTTTT
J: TRBJ2-1; D: .; size: .; V: TRBV6-6; CDR3: CASSYLGQRPQFF; DNA: TGTGCCAGCAGTTACCTCGGACAGCGGCCGCAGTTCTTC
J: TRBJ2-7; D: .; size: .; V: TRBV5-1; CDR3: CASSLDGLYEQYF; DNA: TGCGCCAGCAGCTTGGACGGACTTTACGAGCAGTACTTC
J: TRBJ2-7; D: TRBD1; size: .; V: TRBV15; CDR3: CATSRAGTALYEQYF; DNA: TGTGCCACCAGCAGAGCCGGGACAGCACTTTACGAGCAGTACTTC
J: TRBJ2-5; D: TRBD1; size: .; V: TRBV28; CDR3: CASNQDRSQETQYF; DNA: TGTGCCAGCAATCAGGACAGGAGCCAAGAGACCCAGTACTTC
J: TRBJ2-2; D: TRBD2; size: .; V: TRBV6-7; CDR3: CASKTRLAGHTGELFF; DNA: TGTGCCAGCAAGACCCGACTAGCGGGGCACACCGGGGAGCTGTTTTTT
J: TRBJ2-1; D: TRBD2; size: .; V: TRBV4-2; CDR3: CASSQDRLAGGLGNEQFF; DNA: TGTGCCAGCAGCCAAGATCGACTAGCGGGGGGGCTTGGTAATGAGCAGTTCTTC
J: TRBJ2-5; D: .; size: .; V: TRBV11-1; CDR3: CASSTAGLQETQYF; DNA: TGTGCCAGCAGCACCGCGGGGCTCCAAGAGACCCAGTACTTC
J: TRBJ1-2; D: .; size: .; V: TRBV30; CDR3: CAGKLTGAYGYTF; DNA: TGTGCCGGAAAGCTGACAGGAGCTTATGGCTACACCTTC
J: TRBJ1-4; D: .; size: .; V: TRBV10-3; CDR3: CAISESRQPATNEKLFF; DNA: TGTGCCATCAGTGAGTCGAGACAGCCGGCAACTAATGAAAAACTGTTTTTT
J: TRBJ1-2; D: TRBD1; size: .; V: TRBV7-2; CDR3: CASSFGDSYYGYTF; DNA: TGTGCCAGCAGCTTCGGGGACAGCTACTATGGCTACACCTTC
J: TRBJ1-2; D: .; size: .; V: TRBV11-2; CDR3: CASSLAGGGNYGYTF; DNA: TGTGCCAGCAGCTTGGCGGGGGGTGGAAACTATGGCTACACCTTC
J: TRBJ1-3; D: TRBD1; size: few; V: TRBV18; CDR3: CASSRDRGAGNTIYF; DNA: TGTGCCAGCTCTAGGGACAGAGGTGCTGGAAACACCATATATTTT